Listed below are T cell receptor beta chains from one sample, sequenced in a study of T cell responses to AZD1222 COVID-19 vaccine. The table came from immunoSEQ multiplex PCR; TCRdb's copy has only in-frame clones and leaves some out. The table includes tens of thousands of clones, about 86% detected once. This sample comprised peripheral blood, obtained on day 0 of AZD1222 vaccination. Receptor source: an adult in good health. CDR3s leave out the opening cysteine and the closing phenylalanine or tryptophan. Some rows mark clone size as missing; the rest say once, few, many or name a class of expanded clone.

V	size	J	CDR3
TRBV7-2	NA	TRBJ1-1	ASSPPGVNTEAF
TRBV5-5	NA	TRBJ1-5	ASSLGAGGSNQPQH
TRBV9	NA	TRBJ1-6	ASSPAGSENSPLH
TRBV19	NA	TRBJ1-2	ASSRDRGRDYGYT
TRBV30	NA	TRBJ1-2	AWSLTGFGYT
TRBV6-5	few	TRBJ1-1	ASSYSRTGDTEAF
TRBV11-3	NA	TRBJ1-1	ASSLGARVNTEAF
TRBV14	NA	TRBJ2-3	ASSQDLVDTQY
TRBV4-3	once	TRBJ2-7	ASSQDQGPYEQY
TRBV3-1/TRBV3-2	NA	TRBJ2-5	ASSQAPAGARRTQY
TRBV7-9	NA	TRBJ2-1	ASNHPDRAYNEQF
TRBV6-2/TRBV6-3	NA	TRBJ2-5	ASSTQGQTQY
TRBV5-4	NA	TRBJ2-3	ASRQRGVARADTQY
TRBV2	NA	TRBJ1-4	ASSERHNEKLF
TRBV5-3	NA	TRBJ1-1	ARSLGCVLGLGTEAF
TRBV6-6	NA	TRBJ1-1	ASSRRQGPLPITEAF
TRBV29-1	NA	TRBJ1-1	SVPPGNTEAF